The sequence of this TCR beta chain was determined in a study of cytomegalovirus exposure and HLA in healthy donors (dated by TCRdb to the late 2010s). At the level of the whole study: In an earlier analysis of around 540 of the donors, 276 Gb of sequence data and roughly 100 million unique TCR beta sequences from roughly 180 million T cells were reported. An early release that covered fewer than 800 HLA-typed donors contained about 300 gigabases of sequencing data and 75 million to 100 million unique TCR sequences. The genetic ancestry cluster associated with self-reported Caucasian donors included roughly four fifths of the roughly 400 genotyped donors. The study was designed to test whether signatures of past pathogen exposure could be identified by cataloging public T cell receptors. The study used immunosequencing to profile the T cell repertoires of hundreds of subjects and linked those repertoires to cytomegalovirus serostatus. In addition to the first cohort of around 670 subjects, a separate validation cohort of approximately 110 different subjects was used. To predict cytomegalovirus infection status, the study brought together high-throughput TCR immunosequencing, statistical association of individual TCRs with disease status, and machine learning. A later analysis re-examined previously published TCR beta repertoires from about 670 donors and added high-resolution HLA genotyping to investigate patterns of TCR occurrence. The later analysis used no new phenotypic data to find candidate immune exposures, relying instead on TCR beta sequences and their occurrence across donors. An earlier analysis of several hundred of the donors applied high-throughput TCR beta sequencing to assess whether each TCR beta V gene segment acted as functional or pseudogenic. Donor age, sex, ethnicity and CMV serostatus were compiled alongside the repertoire data. Genome-wide SNP genotypes for about 65% of the 666 donors were used in a later genetic analysis, which treated that subset as a discovery cohort. Every repertoire in the discovery cohort had been generated on one and the same sequencing platform. Class I and class II HLA loci were covered by the typing at four-digit resolution. The number of donors typed differed by locus, with roughly 629-640 for A, B, C, DRB1 and DQB1, around 520 for DQA1, over 600 for DPA1, and approximately 470 for DPB1. A handful of DR-DQ haplotypes were handled as single units for association and clustering because linkage in the cohort was strong. Across some 400 genotyped donors of the cohort, an average of approximately 220,000 unique TCR beta nucleotide sequences per donor were sequenced, and 15% to 20% of those sequences were non-productive. Here is what the overall study found, with its caveats: In an earlier analysis of a few hundred of the donors, most TCR beta V segments were observed in productive rearrangements about 87% or about 30% of the time, broadly matching IMGT annotations. V-gene and J-gene trimming of TCR beta chains was associated with a missense DCLRE1C variant in a later genetic analysis, and the association was replicated in an independent cohort. Because the 87-base-pair reads could not distinguish some IMGT-functional V segments, including TRBV6-2 and TRBV6-3, those segments were excluded. According to a later analysis, TCR association rates differed among HLA loci, with DRB1 alleles showing the most associated TCRs and HLA-C alleles showing the fewest. The authors suggested that the approach could potentially be generalized to other disease states and immunological phenotypes. A later analysis reported that several top co-occurrence clusters appeared linked to parvovirus B19, influenza, CMV and Epstein-Barr virus. When HLA alleles, especially DR and DQ, strongly co-occurred, attributing TCR associations to individual alleles was difficult. According to a later analysis, most CMV-associated TCR beta chains appeared to be HLA-restricted, and the HLA associations seemed to be driven largely by CMV exposure. A group of highly shared sequence variants was considered likely to be a technical artifact of the sequencing pipeline. In vitro tests confirmed that a few of the cytomegalovirus-associated TCR beta chains recognize cytomegalovirus antigens. A later analysis found that HLA-associated TCR beta chains were more clonally expanded and had lower generation probabilities than equally common non-associated chains. A further reported finding was that TCR beta sequences accurately predicted the HLA-A and HLA-B alleles for most subjects in the first cohort. Because counts were too low, some 17 rarely observed V segments, including chromosome 9 orphons, were left out of the earlier analysis of approximately 500 of the donors. Because HLA typing was missing for some donors at each locus, association tests included only the typed subset. A total of 150 or so TCR beta chains were listed by the study as associated with cytomegalovirus. Only TCR beta chains were sequenced in this cohort, and the absence of alpha or paired-chain data limited detectable features. A later genetic analysis reported fewer N-insertions in productive TCRs among donors in an Asian-associated ancestry cluster than the approximately 700-donor mean. CMV serostatus was the only immune exposure information available for the cohort. The classifier was reported to diagnose cytomegalovirus status with high specificity and sensitivity in both the original cohort and the validation cohort. Correlated functional status among segregating V segments might be attributable to linkage disequilibrium, but an unknown experimental factor could not be ruled out. A later analysis associated 16,951 TCR beta sequences with specific HLA alleles at a false discovery rate of 0.05. Across donors, most TCR sequences were observed very rarely, whereas some public TCRs were present in many individuals. The presence/absence analyses assumed that sequencing depth was roughly uniform across donors, and that assumption may not be true.

The library was built by means of the immunoSEQ multiplex PCR assay. A mixture of 60 forward primers for TCR Vbeta segments and 13 reverse primers for TCR Jbeta segments was used in the multiplex PCR. A multiplex PCR assay on genomic DNA amplified the CDR3 region of rearranged TCR beta genes. Amplified TCR beta libraries were sequenced as 87-base-pair reads on the Illumina HiSeq System. Per the authors' processing: Across the 670 or so repertoires, a later analysis counted tens of millions of unique TCR beta chains, about 10 million of which were shared by at least two donors. Raw reads were error-corrected and collapsed into unique sequences by a nearest-neighbor algorithm in which closely related sequences were merged to remove PCR and sequencing errors. V, D and J gene segments were assigned by aligning CDR3 sequences to IMGT reference sequences. For a sequence to be retained, at least a six-nucleotide match to both a V gene segment and a J gene segment was required. Rearrangements were called productive when the CDR3 lacked stop codons and stayed in frame with V and J; all others were non-productive. CDR3 was defined according to IMGT convention as the region running from the second conserved V-encoded cysteine to the conserved J-encoded phenylalanine. The earlier analysis of a few hundred of the donors excluded any sequence lacking an unambiguous match to a single V gene segment. An earlier analysis of 500 to 600 of the donors classified V segments as functional when productive rearrangements were above 56.7% and as segregating when the standard deviation between donors was above 5%. A statistical classification framework was built to diagnose cytomegalovirus status from the catalog of TCR beta chain sequences. V and J gene assignment, in a later analysis, came from comparing TCR nucleotide sequences with IMGT/GENE-DB human TR gene sequences. The TCRdist pipeline was used in a later analysis to assign CDR3 sequences and most-parsimonious VDJ recombination scenarios. A later analysis defined each TCR beta chain by its CDR3 amino acid sequence plus V-gene family, and excluded reads lacking a unique V-gene family. A later analysis removed 450 to 600 highly shared, low-generation-probability nucleotide sequences to deal with suspected cross-contamination and a sequencing artifact. In a later analysis, a clonal expansion index for each public chain was calculated from normalized within-repertoire ranks of inferred template counts. In a later analysis, generation probabilities were computed with a VDJ recombination model fitted to out-of-frame rearrangements, and the resulting probabilities were checked against IGoR. In a later analysis, hypergeometric tests were used to score TCR-TCR, TCR-HLA and TCR-CMV co-occurrence, with a repertoire-size bias correction applied to TCR pairs. A later analysis estimated false discovery rates by permuting HLA or CMV assignments 20 times. A later analysis grouped co-occurring TCRs with DBSCAN, adding TCRdist sequence similarity when clustering within HLA-allele-positive subsets. For co-occurrence clustering, repertoires with fewer than 30,000 or more than 120,000 public chains were excluded, along with several repertoires with anomalous nucleotide sharing. TCRdb took this table from immuneACCESS and kept in-frame rearrangements with V and J called. Such tables lack part of the clones; where checked against another copy, unresolved V genes explain under half of the gap, and the rest is unexplained. V and J calls and clone size come straight from that table; D and trimming were deduced from the DNA. The sample has over 90,000 clones on record. The ten largest clones take up about 3% of the sample.

About this clone: Its target antigen remains unknown.

The cohort consisted of more than 650 healthy bone marrow donors. Cohort members were all nominally healthy when sampled, although unrecorded immune exposures were likely present. The donor was CMV seronegative and was included in the group of around 320 seronegative cohort members. Each donor provided a peripheral blood sample, and peripheral blood mononuclear cells were used for TCR beta sequencing. Genomic DNA extraction from the blood cell samples was performed with the Qiagen DNeasy Blood Extraction Kit. Inclusive of the bounding cysteine and phenylalanine, the CDR3 is 13 residues long. Solely the CDR3 DNA is kept, with 39 bases framed from the first base. According to the germline V gene, CDR1 reads SGHRS and CDR2 reads YFSETQ. V gives up 0 bases and J gives up 2 bases, and the segment between their germline ends measures 4 bases.

This TCR derives from a man aged 35 to 55 in good health and CMV-seronegative. This chain is built from TRBV5-1 and TRBJ2-3; no confident D gene assignment can be made. Specimen: PBMCs. CDR3 region: CASSLGDTDTQYF. The base sequence is TGCGCCAGCAGCTTGGGAGACACAGATACGCAGTATTTT.